This TCR beta chain was recorded in a study of cytomegalovirus exposure and HLA in healthy donors. Whole-study context: Genetic ancestry analysis placed under 90% of the roughly 400 donors that were genotyped in the Caucasian-associated cluster.

V was shortened by 0 bases and J by 4 bases, with 7 bases between the two germline ends. The CDR3 loop spans 15 amino acids. Germline V gene lookup returns CDR1 SGHAT and CDR2 FQNNGV. A multiplex PCR was run with 60 Vbeta primers and 13 Jbeta primers. Libraries were prepared by immunoSEQ multiplex PCR; TCRdb keeps only in-frame clonotypes and omits some of them. The table has around 55,000 clones, approximately 80% seen once. V and J are TRBV11-2 and TRBJ2-6; D perhaps matches TRBD2 (5 bases). This clonotype was obtained from a female donor in good health and CMV-seronegative. The sample consisted of PBMCs. CDR3 sequence reads: CASSLESGGANVLTF. In DNA, the CDR3 is TGTGCCAGCAGCTTAGAATCGGGGGGGGCCAACGTCCTGACTTTC.